What follows are 10 T cell receptor beta chains derived from one specimen sequenced in a study of regulatory and conventional T cells in RAG deficiency. The data were produced by immunoSEQ multiplex PCR, yet TCRdb's version contains in-frame clones alone and is incomplete. Of about 46,000 clones in the sample, around 90% were seen once. The sorted conventional CD4+ T cells were CD25-low and CD127-high, with genomic DNA sequenced. The same sample was also studied in work on regulatory T cells. That study adds: Primers: 52 TRBV forward and 13 TRBJ reverse.

Sequencing used CD4+ effector T cells sorted from blood. The receptor source for this set is a human donor in good health.

CDR3 sequence (DNA): TGTGCCAGCAGTTCTCCCACAGGGAAGATTCGCAATGAGCAGTTCTTC. Amino acid sequence: CASSSPTGKIRNEQFF. V gene TRBV28 combines with J gene TRBJ2-1; a weak D match, TRBD1 (6 bases). Trimming stripped 4 bases from V and 6 bases from J, with 19 bases between. CDR3 length: 16 amino acids. The V gene's germline CDR1 is MDHEN and CDR2 SYDVKM. Full variable domain (missing parts from reference TRBV28 and TRBJ2-1): DVKVTQSSRYLVKRTGEKVFLECVQDMDHENMFWYRQDPGLGLRLIYFSYDVKMKEKGDIPEGYSVSREKKERFSLILESASTNQTSMYLCASSSPTGKIRNEQFFGPGTRLTVL.

The V and J genes are TRBV28 and TRBJ1-1; a possible D gene is TRBD1 (6 bases). There are 12 residues in the CDR3. Trimming took off 7 bases at V and 5 bases at J, with 11 bases between the two ends. Looked up from germline, CDR1 is MDHEN and CDR2 is SYDVKM. CDR3 DNA: TGTGCCAGCAACAGGGTTTGGACTGAAGCTTTCTTT. Its translation: CASNRVWTEAFF.

The chain's CDR3 is CATSSSSREKLFF. DNA for the CDR3: TGTGCCACATCCAGCAGCTCGCGGGAAAAACTGTTTTTT. The genes are TRBV19 and TRBJ1-4; no definite D call. Germline lookup yields CDR1 LNHDA and CDR2 SQIVND (reference sequence). With 10 bases removed from V and 8 bases from J, the gap between germline ends came to 17 bases. The CDR3 runs to 13 residues.

This chain connects TRBV27 to TRBJ2-1, with D perhaps TRBD2 (5 bases). V was trimmed by 2 bases and J by 9 bases, leaving 14 bases between them. In germline, CDR1 is MNHEY, CDR2 SMNVEV (reference sequence). This CDR3 has 14 amino acids. Here the CDR3 DNA reads TGTGCCAGCAGTTTAAGGGTTCAGGCGGGTGAGCAGTTCTTC. Translating gives CASSLRVQAGEQFF.

The chain joins TRBV5-5 to TRBJ2-1, with D maybe TRBD2 (6 bases). V was clipped by 4 bases and J by 3 bases, with 11 bases between them. The germline V gene has CDR1 SGHKS and CDR2 YYEKEE (reference sequence). The CDR3 loop spans 14 amino acids. Written as DNA, the CDR3 is TGTGCCAGCAGCGCAGGGACTGGCTACAATGAGCAGTTCTTC. This encodes CASSAGTGYNEQFF.

The rearrangement joins TRBV6-5 to TRBJ2-7, with D perhaps given as TRBD1 or TRBD2 (6 bases each). The CDR3 spans 14 residues. Trimming removed 6 bases at V and 4 bases at J, with 16 bases between. Germline CDR1 reads MNHEY; CDR2 reads SVGAGI. CDR3 sequence (DNA): TGTGCCAGCAGCCTAGGGTGGGGGGCGTACGAGCAGTACTTC. Translated: CASSLGWGAYEQYF.

This clone was counted a few times. V and J are TRBV6-5 and TRBJ1-3; no firm D call. Germline loops: CDR1 MNHEY, CDR2 SVGAGI. The CDR3 spans 15 residues. V lost 6 bases to trimming and J lost 0 bases, with 12 bases between them. The chain's CDR3 is CASRDGFSSGNTIYF. The DNA for the CDR3 is TGTGCCAGCAGGGACGGCTTTAGCTCTGGAAACACCATATATTTT.

The genes are TRBV2 and TRBJ2-2; D is perhaps TRBD2 (6 bases). Trimming stripped 4 bases from V and 5 bases from J, with 17 bases between. The CDR3 is 16 residues long. Germline loops: CDR1 SNHLY, CDR2 FYNNEI. CDR3 in DNA: TGTGCCAGCAGTGCCCTCGGGGGATCAGAAACCGGGGAGCTGTTTTTT. Its protein is CASSALGGSETGELFF.

The chain carries TRBV5-6 and TRBJ2-1; 8 bases map to TRBD1. CDR3 length: 16 amino acids. After removal of 0 bases from V and 4 bases from J, the junction contained 6 bases not matched to a gene. The V gene's germline CDR1 is SGHDT and CDR2 YYEEEE. The CDR3 reads CASSLDAQGVYNEQFF. CDR3 bases: TGTGCCAGCAGCTTGGATGCACAGGGGGTTTACAATGAGCAGTTCTTC.

This chain joins TRBV29-1 and TRBJ2-1; D is perhaps TRBD2 (6 bases). CDR1 SQVTM and CDR2 ANQGSEA come from the germline V gene. V lost 7 bases and J 6 bases, leaving 10 bases between the germline ends. This CDR3 comprises 11 residues. As DNA, the CDR3 is TGCAGCGCGGAGGGTGTCAATGAGCAGTTCTTC. Its protein is CSAEGVNEQFF.